The rows below give T cell receptor beta chains drawn from one sample of a study of early T cells in non-severe SARS-CoV-2 infection. A single record per CDR3 protein comes from TCRdb applying MiXCR to the 5' RACE reads. Of approximately 30,000 distinct CDR3 sequences in the sample, around 7% are singletons; the top ten hold less than 3%. The specimen was whole blood. The receptors here all came from an adult who was a healthcare worker with PCR-confirmed SARS-CoV-2 infection or an uninfected control (not recorded which). Both conserved end residues are part of each CDR3. A D gene is named only where the DNA matches it firmly. Clone size is shown for a subset of rows, as once, few, many or a class of expanded clone.

D gene: -
V gene: TRBV21-1
J gene: TRBJ2-3
clone size: -
CDR3 protein: CARLSRADTQYF
CDR3 DNA: TGTGCCAGACTCAGTCGGGCAGATACGCAGTATTTT

D gene: -
V gene: TRBV7-9
J gene: TRBJ1-1
clone size: medium-sized
CDR3 protein: CASTQSGGRSTEAFF
CDR3 DNA: TGTGCCAGCACCCAAAGCGGGGGGCGCAGCACTGAAGCTTTCTTT

D gene: TRBD1
V gene: TRBV20-1
J gene: TRBJ2-3
clone size: few
CDR3 protein: CSANRGPSTDTQYF
CDR3 DNA: TGCAGTGCCAACAGGGGGCCCAGCACAGATACGCAGTATTTT

D gene: -
V gene: TRBV28
J gene: TRBJ2-7
clone size: many
CDR3 protein: CASSHRESYEQYF
CDR3 DNA: TGTGCCAGCAGTCACAGGGAATCCTACGAGCAGTACTTC

D gene: TRBD2
V gene: TRBV7-9
J gene: TRBJ2-1
clone size: few
CDR3 protein: CASSPSASGRGEQFF
CDR3 DNA: TGTGCCAGCAGCCCCTCAGCTAGCGGGAGGGGTGAGCAGTTCTTC

D gene: TRBD2
V gene: TRBV20-1
J gene: TRBJ2-7
clone size: medium-sized
CDR3 protein: CSANPRLADYSYEQYF
CDR3 DNA: TGCAGTGCTAACCCGAGACTAGCCGACTACTCCTACGAGCAGTACTTC

D gene: TRBD2
V gene: TRBV12-3/TRBV12-4
J gene: TRBJ2-1
clone size: many
CDR3 protein: CASSHGTSGNPFSYNEQFF
CDR3 DNA: TGTGCCAGCAGTCACGGGACTAGCGGGAACCCATTCTCCTACAATGAGCAGTTCTTC

D gene: -
V gene: TRBV20-1
J gene: TRBJ1-2
clone size: -
CDR3 protein: CSAEGTRYNYGYTF
CDR3 DNA: TGCAGTGCCGAGGGGACCCGCTATAACTATGGCTACACCTTC

D gene: TRBD1
V gene: TRBV5-4
J gene: TRBJ2-3
clone size: many
CDR3 protein: CASSFAGDRGTDTQYF
CDR3 DNA: TGTGCCAGCAGCTTCGCTGGGGACAGGGGAACAGATACGCAGTATTTT

D gene: -
V gene: TRBV28
J gene: TRBJ1-2
clone size: many
CDR3 protein: CASSTDRRYGYTF
CDR3 DNA: TGTGCCAGCAGTACCGACAGGAGGTATGGCTACACCTTC

D gene: -
V gene: TRBV6-5
J gene: TRBJ1-1
clone size: many
CDR3 protein: CASINRNTEAFF
CDR3 DNA: TGTGCCAGCATCAACAGGAACACTGAAGCTTTCTTT

D gene: -
V gene: TRBV5-1
J gene: TRBJ1-1
clone size: many
CDR3 protein: CASSLRRGTTEAFF
CDR3 DNA: TGCGCCAGCAGCTTGCGACGGGGGACCACTGAAGCTTTCTTT

D gene: TRBD2
V gene: TRBV12-3/TRBV12-4
J gene: TRBJ2-2
clone size: many
CDR3 protein: CASRLGTSGGTGELFF
CDR3 DNA: TGTGCCAGCAGACTAGGGACTAGCGGGGGCACCGGGGAGCTGTTTTTT

D gene: -
V gene: TRBV20-1
J gene: TRBJ2-3
clone size: many
CDR3 protein: CSARRGGVDTQYF
CDR3 DNA: TGCAGTGCTAGGCGGGGTGGAGTTGATACGCAGTATTTT

D gene: TRBD1
V gene: TRBV5-1
J gene: TRBJ2-2
clone size: many
CDR3 protein: CASSPPGQGATGELFF
CDR3 DNA: TGCGCCAGCAGCCCACCGGGACAGGGGGCCACCGGGGAGCTGTTTTTT

D gene: -
V gene: TRBV20-1
J gene: TRBJ1-1
clone size: many
CDR3 protein: CSADTGRLTEAFF
CDR3 DNA: TGCAGTGCCGATACAGGGCGACTCACTGAAGCTTTCTTT

D gene: -
V gene: TRBV29-1
J gene: TRBJ1-1
clone size: -
CDR3 protein: CSAASQMNTEAFF
CDR3 DNA: TGCAGCGCGGCCTCCCAAATGAACACTGAAGCTTTCTTT

D gene: -
V gene: TRBV7-9
J gene: TRBJ2-1
clone size: many
CDR3 protein: CASSLELDIHNEQFF
CDR3 DNA: TGTGCCAGCAGCTTAGAGTTAGATATTCACAATGAGCAGTTCTTC

D gene: TRBD1
V gene: TRBV20-1
J gene: TRBJ1-5
clone size: many
CDR3 protein: CSARTGGNSNQPQHF
CDR3 DNA: TGCAGTGCAAGGACAGGGGGAAATAGCAATCAGCCCCAGCATTTT

D gene: TRBD1
V gene: TRBV6-1
J gene: TRBJ2-1
clone size: medium-sized
CDR3 protein: CASTSARDRSSYNEQFF
CDR3 DNA: TGTGCCAGCACCTCAGCAAGGGACAGGAGTTCCTACAATGAGCAGTTCTTC

D gene: -
V gene: TRBV12-5
J gene: TRBJ1-2
clone size: many
CDR3 protein: CASGSFTNYGYTF
CDR3 DNA: TGTGCTAGTGGTTCCTTCACTAACTATGGCTACACCTTC

D gene: TRBD1
V gene: TRBV29-1
J gene: TRBJ1-2
clone size: many
CDR3 protein: CSVSSGTGGDYGYTF
CDR3 DNA: TGCAGCGTCAGCTCCGGGACAGGGGGCGATTATGGCTACACCTTC

D gene: -
V gene: TRBV11-2
J gene: TRBJ2-7
clone size: many
CDR3 protein: CASATGNSYEQYF
CDR3 DNA: TGTGCCAGCGCGACAGGAAATTCCTACGAGCAGTACTTC

D gene: -
V gene: TRBV9
J gene: TRBJ2-7
clone size: many
CDR3 protein: CASSTQGSIVVTEQYF
CDR3 DNA: TGTGCCAGCAGCACCCAAGGGAGTATCGTCGTCACCGAGCAGTACTTC

D gene: TRBD1
V gene: TRBV3-1
J gene: TRBJ2-1
clone size: many
CDR3 protein: CASSRQGVPNEQFF
CDR3 DNA: TGTGCCAGCAGCCGACAGGGGGTACCCAATGAGCAGTTCTTC

D gene: TRBD1
V gene: TRBV12-3/TRBV12-4
J gene: TRBJ2-2
clone size: many
CDR3 protein: CASSLGQALNTGELFF
CDR3 DNA: TGTGCCAGCAGTTTGGGACAGGCACTTAACACCGGGGAGCTGTTTTTT

D gene: TRBD2
V gene: TRBV24-1
J gene: TRBJ2-1
clone size: many
CDR3 protein: CATSRAGGPYNEQFF
CDR3 DNA: TGTGCCACCAGTCGAGCGGGAGGTCCCTACAATGAGCAGTTCTTC

D gene: -
V gene: TRBV20-1
J gene: TRBJ2-1
clone size: few
CDR3 protein: CSAPSGGSANEQFF
CDR3 DNA: TGCAGTGCCCCCTCAGGGGGGTCTGCCAATGAGCAGTTCTTC

D gene: TRBD2
V gene: TRBV7-8
J gene: TRBJ2-2
clone size: medium-sized
CDR3 protein: CASSSGTSGLTGELFF
CDR3 DNA: TGTGCCAGCAGCTCCGGGACTAGCGGGCTCACCGGGGAGCTGTTTTTT

D gene: -
V gene: TRBV12-3/TRBV12-4
J gene: TRBJ1-1
clone size: -
CDR3 protein: CASSFVETEAFF
CDR3 DNA: TGTGCCAGCAGTTTCGTGGAGACTGAAGCTTTCTTT

D gene: TRBD2
V gene: TRBV20-1
J gene: TRBJ2-1
clone size: many
CDR3 protein: CSAPAGTSGSSANEQFF
CDR3 DNA: TGCAGTGCTCCCGCCGGGACTAGCGGGAGTAGCGCCAATGAGCAGTTCTTC

D gene: TRBD1
V gene: TRBV12-3/TRBV12-4
J gene: TRBJ1-2
clone size: few
CDR3 protein: CASTLGQLYGYTF
CDR3 DNA: TGTGCCAGCACCCTGGGACAGCTCTATGGCTACACCTTC

D gene: TRBD1
V gene: TRBV14
J gene: TRBJ2-1
clone size: few
CDR3 protein: CASSQGRQGGGYNEQFF
CDR3 DNA: TGTGCCAGCAGCCAAGGAAGACAGGGCGGAGGCTACAATGAGCAGTTCTTC

D gene: -
V gene: TRBV6-2/TRBV6-3
J gene: TRBJ1-1
clone size: -
CDR3 protein: CASINPRGTVNTEAFF
CDR3 DNA: TGTGCCAGCATCAACCCCCGCGGGACGGTGAACACTGAAGCTTTCTTT

D gene: TRBD1
V gene: TRBV3-1
J gene: TRBJ2-1
clone size: few
CDR3 protein: CASSRGTGRDPGQFF
CDR3 DNA: TGTGCCAGCAGTCGCGGGACAGGGAGGGATCCCGGGCAGTTCTTC

D gene: TRBD2
V gene: TRBV20-1
J gene: TRBJ2-7
clone size: many
CDR3 protein: CSARDSSGIGEQYF
CDR3 DNA: TGCAGTGCTAGAGATAGCAGCGGGATAGGCGAGCAGTACTTC

D gene: -
V gene: TRBV29-1
J gene: TRBJ2-4
clone size: -
CDR3 protein: CSVAPENIQYF
CDR3 DNA: TGCAGCGTTGCCCCCGAAAACATTCAGTACTTC

D gene: -
V gene: TRBV27
J gene: TRBJ2-3
clone size: many
CDR3 protein: CAASTLGFTDTQYF
CDR3 DNA: TGTGCCGCCAGCACTCTAGGATTCACAGATACGCAGTATTTT

D gene: TRBD2
V gene: TRBV6-6
J gene: TRBJ2-1
clone size: many
CDR3 protein: CASRLGAGEKDEQFF
CDR3 DNA: TGTGCCAGCAGGCTCGGGGCGGGAGAAAAGGATGAGCAGTTCTTC

D gene: -
V gene: TRBV20-1
J gene: TRBJ2-3
clone size: many
CDR3 protein: CSARAVGRSTDTQYF
CDR3 DNA: TGCAGTGCTAGGGCCGTGGGTCGTAGCACAGATACGCAGTATTTT

D gene: -
V gene: TRBV5-6
J gene: TRBJ2-7
clone size: many
CDR3 protein: CASSPHLSYEQYF
CDR3 DNA: TGTGCCAGCAGTCCGCACCTATCCTACGAGCAGTACTTC

D gene: -
V gene: TRBV4-2
J gene: TRBJ1-2
clone size: few
CDR3 protein: CASRRIQDNNYGYTF
CDR3 DNA: TGTGCCAGCAGGCGAATACAGGATAACAACTATGGCTACACCTTC

D gene: -
V gene: TRBV6-6
J gene: TRBJ2-3
clone size: many
CDR3 protein: CAGAQRVADTQYF
CDR3 DNA: TGTGCCGGCGCGCAAAGAGTAGCAGATACGCAGTATTTT

D gene: -
V gene: TRBV5-1
J gene: TRBJ2-1
clone size: many
CDR3 protein: CASSFSGNSYNEQFF
CDR3 DNA: TGCGCCAGCAGCTTTAGCGGAAATTCCTACAATGAGCAGTTCTTC

D gene: TRBD1
V gene: TRBV27
J gene: TRBJ1-5
clone size: many
CDR3 protein: CATRDSYQGFQHF
CDR3 DNA: TGTGCCACCCGGGACAGTTATCAGGGGTTCCAGCATTTT

D gene: -
V gene: TRBV7-6
J gene: TRBJ2-5
clone size: many
CDR3 protein: CASSQRAETQYF
CDR3 DNA: TGTGCCAGCAGCCAGAGGGCAGAGACCCAGTACTTC

D gene: -
V gene: TRBV6-5
J gene: TRBJ2-7
clone size: many
CDR3 protein: CASSKRDGNYEQYF
CDR3 DNA: TGTGCCAGCAGTAAACGGGACGGAAACTACGAGCAGTACTTC

D gene: -
V gene: TRBV18
J gene: TRBJ2-1
clone size: -
CDR3 protein: CASSRVSYNEQFF
CDR3 DNA: TGTGCCAGCTCACGAGTGTCCTACAATGAGCAGTTCTTC

D gene: TRBD2
V gene: TRBV4-1
J gene: TRBJ2-7
clone size: many
CDR3 protein: CASSQYAGTSRYEQYF
CDR3 DNA: TGCGCCAGCAGCCAATATGCCGGGACTAGCAGGTACGAGCAGTACTTC

D gene: TRBD2
V gene: TRBV7-2
J gene: TRBJ2-7
clone size: medium-sized
CDR3 protein: CASSSSGRAEYSYEQYF
CDR3 DNA: TGTGCCAGCAGCTCTAGCGGGAGGGCCGAATATTCCTACGAGCAGTACTTC

D gene: TRBD2
V gene: TRBV28
J gene: TRBJ2-3
clone size: many
CDR3 protein: CASSPGWTGVLLAGDGADTQYF
CDR3 DNA: TGTGCCAGCAGTCCCGGGTGGACAGGCGTCCTACTAGCGGGAGACGGAGCAGATACGCAGTATTTT

D gene: -
V gene: TRBV4-1
J gene: TRBJ2-3
clone size: many
CDR3 protein: CASSHTDTQYF
CDR3 DNA: TGCGCCAGCAGCCATACAGATACGCAGTATTTT

D gene: -
V gene: TRBV5-6
J gene: TRBJ1-5
clone size: many
CDR3 protein: CASSIRGQPQHF
CDR3 DNA: TGTGCCAGCAGCATAAGGGGACAGCCCCAGCATTTT

D gene: TRBD2
V gene: TRBV20-1
J gene: TRBJ2-3
clone size: many
CDR3 protein: CSAQPAAGGEDTQYF
CDR3 DNA: TGCAGTGCTCAGCCCGCTGCGGGAGGGGAAGATACGCAGTATTTT

D gene: -
V gene: TRBV7-8
J gene: TRBJ2-2
clone size: many
CDR3 protein: CASSTSDGVSTGELFF
CDR3 DNA: TGTGCCAGCAGCACGTCTGATGGGGTCAGCACCGGGGAGCTGTTTTTT

D gene: -
V gene: TRBV28
J gene: TRBJ1-1
clone size: many
CDR3 protein: CASSYQGGGNTEAFF
CDR3 DNA: TGTGCCAGCAGTTATCAAGGTGGGGGGAACACTGAAGCTTTCTTT

D gene: TRBD2
V gene: TRBV20-1
J gene: TRBJ2-7
clone size: many
CDR3 protein: CSARVGGRRYEQYF
CDR3 DNA: TGCAGTGCTAGAGTTGGCGGGAGAAGGTACGAGCAGTACTTC

D gene: -
V gene: TRBV28
J gene: TRBJ2-7
clone size: many
CDR3 protein: CASSFRYEQYF
CDR3 DNA: TGTGCCAGCAGTTTCCGCTACGAGCAGTACTTC

D gene: TRBD1
V gene: TRBV5-4
J gene: TRBJ1-1
clone size: medium-sized
CDR3 protein: CASSSRDSGAFF
CDR3 DNA: TGTGCCAGCAGCTCTCGGGACAGTGGGGCTTTCTTT

D gene: -
V gene: TRBV10-2
J gene: TRBJ2-7
clone size: many
CDR3 protein: CASSERWNDSEQYF
CDR3 DNA: TGCGCCAGCAGTGAGCGTTGGAATGACAGTGAGCAGTACTTC